The 18 T cell receptor beta chains reported below all come from one sample, sequenced in a study of T cell repertoires in cytomegalovirus infection. These TCRs' antigens remain unknown. TCRdb itself ran the reads through MiXCR, one entry per CDR3 protein. The sample contains approximately 910,000 distinct CDR3 sequences, around 30% of which appear only once. Sequencing was performed on cultured CD8+ T cells from PBMCs, taken from culture after CMV antigen stimulation. The receptors originated from a human donor in good health (CMV status not recorded). Some clones in this sample may be carry-over from other donors' samples.

The chain combines TRBV24-1 with TRBJ2-5; D tentatively fits TRBD1 or TRBD2 (5 bases each). Germline V gene data show CDR1 as KGHDR and CDR2 as SFDVKD. CDR3 length: 13 residues. Trimming left V 9 bases short and J 6 bases short, with 16 bases between. As DNA, the CDR3 is TGTGCCACCGATCCAGGGACGGGGAAGACCCAGTACTTC. This translates into CATDPGTGKTQYF.

This clonotype has just a few counts. V usage is TRBV4-3 and J usage is TRBJ2-1; D gene unclear. Trimming left V 0 bases short and J 7 bases short, with 10 bases between. CDR1 is LGHNA, CDR2 YSLEER, per germline. The CDR3 spans 14 residues. CDR3 nucleotide sequence: TGCGCCAGCAGCCAAGAGGGCCTGGGGAATGAGCAGTTCTTC. This encodes CASSQEGLGNEQFF.

V usage is TRBV14 and J usage is TRBJ2-1; D might be TRBD1 (6 bases). Germline lookup yields CDR1 SGHDN and CDR2 FVKESK. CDR3 size: 14 residues. Trimming took 2 bases from V and 4 from J, leaving 9 bases between them. The CDR3 sequence is CASSQQGRYNEQFF. CDR3 DNA sequence: TGTGCCAGCAGCCAACAGGGGAGATACAATGAGCAGTTCTTC.

The V gene is TRBV27, the J gene TRBJ2-7, with D hard to call. V was trimmed by 2 bases and J by 2 bases, leaving 13 bases between them. CDR3 size: 15 residues. CDR1 and CDR2 from the germline V gene are MNHEY and SMNVEV (reference sequence). The CDR3 sequence is CASSLSRSTPYEQYV. The CDR3 bases are TGTGCCAGCAGTTTAAGCAGGTCTACCCCCTACGAGCAGTACGTC.

This clonotype was picked up a small number of times. V and J are TRBV27 and TRBJ1-6; 7 bases fit TRBD1. The CDR3 contains 18 residues. Germline CDR1 and CDR2: MNHEY and SMNVEV (reference sequence). With 5 bases clipped from V and 7 bases from J, the junction kept 17 bases outside the gene matches. CDR3 in amino acids: CASSPGGGWAAGNSPLHF. The CDR3 DNA sequence: TGTGCCAGCAGTCCAGGGGGAGGCTGGGCTGCTGGAAATTCACCCCTCCACTTT.

This clonotype was seen a few times. This sequence joins TRBV7-9 and TRBJ2-7; weak D call: TRBD1 (5 bases). This CDR3 region has 14 residues. Germline V gene data show CDR1 as SEHNR and CDR2 as FQNEAQ (reference sequence). V gave up 1 base and J gave up 1 base, with 8 bases separating them. CDR3 region: CASSLGQRSYEQYV. As DNA, the CDR3 is TGTGCCAGCAGCTTAGGACAGCGTTCCTACGAGCAGTACGTC.

V is TRBV7-9 and J is TRBJ2-1; D not resolved. V was clipped by 11 bases and J by 0 bases, with 11 bases between them. The CDR3 loop spans 13 amino acids. In germline, CDR1 is SEHNR, CDR2 FQNEAQ (reference sequence). Here the CDR3 reads CAVPTSSYNEQFF. The CDR3 region has the DNA TGTGCCGTTCCGACCAGCTCCTACAATGAGCAGTTCTTC.

This clonotype has only a few counts. The CDR3, as DNA: TGCGCCAGCAGCCAAATATTAGGGGGCACTGAAGCTTTCTTT. This translates into CASSQILGGTEAFF. The chain links TRBV4-3 to TRBJ1-1, with a weak D call TRBD1 (6 bases). Trimming cost V 2 bases and J 4 bases, with 11 bases left between them. The CDR3 is made up of 14 amino acids. CDR1 LGHNA and CDR2 YSLEER come from the germline V gene.

The J gene is TRBJ2-5, the V gene TRBV29-1; 10 bases agree with TRBD1. Trimming removed 5 bases from V and 4 bases from J; junction bases left unmatched: 10. The CDR3 contains 15 residues. The germline V gene has CDR1 SQVTM and CDR2 ANQGSEA. CDR3 nucleotide sequence: TGCAGCGTTAGACGGGACAGGGGATTTGCAGAGACCCAGTACTTC. Encoded protein: CSVRRDRGFAETQYF.

The chain employs TRBV12-3 or TRBV12-4 and TRBJ1-1; D remains unclear. Trimming took 1 base from V and 1 from J, leaving 7 bases between them. CDR3 size: 14 residues. The CDR3 protein is CASSLDQWNTEAFF. For the CDR3, the DNA is TGTGCCAGCAGTTTAGACCAGTGGAACACTGAAGCTTTCTTT.

This clonotype occurred a few times. A read error may explain this, as a much larger clone is one base away. The chain has TRBV7-3 and TRBJ2-1, with 8 bases that match TRBD1. The CDR3 has 15 amino acids. In germline, CDR1 is SGHTA, CDR2 FQGTGA. Written as DNA, the CDR3 is TGTGCCAACAGCAACCAGGGGGCCGCCTACAATGAGCAGTTCTTC. Translated, it gives CANSNQGAAYNEQFF.

The genes are TRBV4-1 and TRBJ2-7; 9 positions match TRBD1. V was pared by 5 bases and J by 4 bases, with 6 bases of the junction left unmatched. Germline loops: CDR1 MGHRA, CDR2 YSYEKL. This CDR3 region has 14 residues. CDR3 sequence reads: CASSFQTGGYEQYF. In nucleotides, the CDR3 is TGCGCCAGCAGCTTCCAGACAGGGGGTTACGAGCAGTACTTC.

V usage is TRBV20-1 and J usage is TRBJ2-3; 10 nucleotides align to TRBD2. CDR1 and CDR2 (germline): DFQATT, SNEGSKA (reference sequence). CDR3 length: 17 residues. V shed 0 bases, J shed 0 bases, and the junction held 6 bases outside the gene matches. CDR3 sequence (DNA): TGCAGTGCTAGAGAAGGGGCTAGCGGGGGTAGCACAGATACGCAGTATTTT. Residues: CSAREGASGGSTDTQYF.

As regards this clonotype: This may be a read error: a much more frequent sequence differs by one nucleotide. The genes are TRBV7-2 and TRBJ2-2; TRBD1 is a possible D gene (6 bases). CDR1 is SGHTA and CDR2 is FQGNSA in the germline V gene. The CDR3 sequence is 13 residues long. V was clipped by 10 bases and J by 7 bases, with 16 bases between them. CDR3 DNA sequence: TGTGCCAACAATCTACAGGGTGACGGGGAGCTGTTTTTT. This encodes CANNLQGDGELFF. Supplemented by reference TRBV7-2 and TRBJ2-2, the full variable domain reads GAGVSQSPSNKVTEKGKDVELRCDPISGHTALYWYRQSLGQGLEFLIYFQGNSAPDKSGLPSDRFSAERTGGSVSTLTIQRTQQEDSAVYLCANNLQGDGELFFGEGSRLTVL.

V and J are TRBV9 and TRBJ2-5; TRBD2 matches at 12 bases. After removal of 3 bases from V and 6 bases from J, the junction contained 6 bases not matched to a gene. The germline gives CDR1 SGDLS, CDR2 YYNGEE. The CDR3 is made up of 15 amino acids. CDR3: CASSGTSGGTKTQYF. CDR3 DNA sequence: TGTGCCAGCAGCGGAACTAGCGGGGGGACCAAGACCCAGTACTTC.

The chain has TRBV29-1 and TRBJ1-3; D gene uncertain. The CDR3 totals 14 residues. Per germline, CDR1 SQVTM and CDR2 ANQGSEA. V shed 0 bases and J shed 3 bases, with 9 bases lying between them. DNA for the CDR3: TGCAGCGTTGAAGAGGGGAGGCTTGGAAACACCATATATTTT. It translates to CSVEEGRLGNTIYF.

This clonotype was seen more than once but under ten times. The chain employs TRBV12-3 or TRBV12-4 and TRBJ1-5; 9 nucleotides line up with TRBD1. This CDR3 spans 14 amino acids. The trim removed 10 bases at V and 5 bases at J, leaving 9 bases unmatched. For the CDR3, the DNA is TGTGCCACCTGGACAGGGGCAATATATCAGCCCCAGCATTTT. It translates to CATWTGAIYQPQHF.

CDR3 bases: TGTGCCAGCAGTAGGAGGCTCGGCTACGAGCAGTACTTC. It translates to CASSRRLGYEQYF. The V gene is TRBV27, the J gene TRBJ2-7; D may be TRBD2 (5 bases). V was trimmed by 5 bases and J by 3 bases, leaving 11 bases between them. Per the germline V gene, CDR1 is MNHEY and CDR2 is SMNVEV (reference sequence). This CDR3 spans 13 amino acids.